These 15 T cell receptor beta chains were all obtained from the same sample, sequenced in a study of T cell responses to AZD1222 COVID-19 vaccine (dated by TCRdb to about 2021). What this sample's time point label stands for: about 28 days (+/-7) after the second vaccine dose. Library generation was performed with the immunoSEQ multiplex PCR assay. TCRdb mirrors the immuneACCESS table, restricted to in-frame sequences. Some clones are absent from its copies; in checked studies, under half trace to an unresolved V gene, and the reason for the others is unknown. This sample gives fewer than 150,000 clones in total; roughly 91% of them show up just once. The top ten constitute 5% of the sample. The sample was peripheral blood, taken 28 days after the second AZD1222 dose. Receptors originate from an adult who received the AZD1222 COVID-19 vaccine.

This clone was observed once. The chain combines TRBV6-1 with TRBJ1-5; D is undetermined. Per the germline V gene, CDR1 is MNHNS and CDR2 is SASEGT. Deletions cut 3 bases from V and 4 bases from J, with 7 bases between. This CDR3 spans 13 amino acids. The CDR3 sequence: CASSESKNQPQHF. CDR3 DNA: TGTGCCAGCAGTGAGAGTAAAAATCAGCCCCAGCATTTT.

In this sample, this clone turned up a few times. J is TRBJ1-2 and V is TRBV12-3 or TRBV12-4; the D is unclear. CDR3 size: 13 residues. The ends were cut back, 4 bases at V and 8 bases at J, with 14 bases in the middle. CDR3 DNA: TGTGCCAGCAGTTATTTCGCCCAAGGAGGCTACACCTTC. Protein sequence: CASSYFAQGGYTF.

The J gene is TRBJ1-1, the V gene TRBV27, with 7 positions matching TRBD1. Unmatched junction bases numbered 6, after V lost 4 bases and J lost 7 bases. Germline V gene lookup returns CDR1 MNHEY and CDR2 SMNVEV (reference sequence). The CDR3 totals 13 residues. The CDR3 coding sequence is TGTGCCAGCAGTTCCGGGACAGCCCATGAAGCTTTCTTT. Encoded protein: CASSSGTAHEAFF.

This rearrangement joins TRBV4-1 to TRBJ2-7, with 11 positions matching TRBD2. Germline-derived CDR1 and CDR2 are MGHRA and YSYEKL. V gave up 0 bases and J gave up 6 bases; unmatched junction bases: 13. This CDR3 has 18 residues. Written as DNA, the CDR3 is TGCGCCAGCAGCCAAGAAGGTAGCGGGAGGGCCACCACAAGCGAGCAGTACTTC. This sequence encodes CASSQEGSGRATTSEQYF.

CDR3 sequence reads: CASSLPQGLNTEAFF. The CDR3 region has the DNA TGTGCCAGCAGCTTACCACAGGGCTTGAACACTGAAGCTTTCTTT. The chain uses TRBV5-5 and TRBJ1-1, with D possibly matching TRBD1 (6 bases). Trimming took 2 bases from V and 0 from J, leaving 11 bases between them. Germline CDR1 reads SGHKS; CDR2 reads YYEKEE (reference sequence). This CDR3 contains 15 residues.

In this sample, this clone turned up once. The chain recombines TRBV3-1 (or the pseudogene TRBV3-2) with TRBJ1-1; maybe TRBD1 (5 bases). This CDR3 spans 16 amino acids. CDR1 and CDR2 (germline): LGHDT, YNNKEL (reference sequence). The V gene lost 2 bases and the J gene lost 1 base, with 14 bases spanning the gap. The CDR3 nucleotides are TGTGCCAGCAGCCAAAGCACCGGGGCACCGAACACTGAAGCTTTCTTT. Amino acid sequence: CASSQSTGAPNTEAFF.

The rearrangement joins TRBV18 to TRBJ1-5, with 7 bases matching TRBD1. The CDR3 length is 16 residues. J lost 1 base, V lost 6 bases, and 9 bases had no gene match. The germline V gene encodes CDR1 KGHSH and CDR2 LQKENI. CDR3 nucleotide sequence: TGTGCCAGCTCTCGTACAGGGGTAAACAGCAATCAGCCCCAGCATTTT. It encodes CASSRTGVNSNQPQHF.

This clone was observed a single time. This chain links TRBV7-9 with TRBJ1-3; TRBD1 might be the D (5 bases). Germline loops: CDR1 SEHNR, CDR2 FQNEAQ (reference sequence). The length of the CDR3 is 14 residues. The V end lost 5 bases, the J end lost 0 bases, and 8 bases lay between the germline ends. The CDR3 sequence is CASSGRVSGNTIYF. Written as DNA, the CDR3 is TGTGCCAGCAGCGGCAGGGTCTCTGGAAACACCATATATTTT.

The chain combines TRBV4-3 with TRBJ2-7; D gene unclear. CDR3 length: 15 amino acids. The germline V and J ends were trimmed by 1 base and 1 base, with 11 bases remaining between them. CDR1 is LGHNA, CDR2 YSLEER, per germline. CDR3 sequence: CASSQGPTRSYEQYF. CDR3 DNA: TGCGCCAGCAGCCAAGGACCGACTCGTTCCTACGAGCAGTACTTC.

The chain joins TRBV7-9 to TRBJ1-6, with D possibly being TRBD1 (6 bases). CDR1 and CDR2 from the germline V gene are SEHNR and FQNEAQ (reference sequence). The V and J ends lost 7 bases and 4 bases respectively, with 8 bases between them. CDR3 size: 13 residues. CDR3 region: CASTTGYNSPLHF. CDR3 bases: TGTGCCAGCACCACAGGGTATAATTCACCCCTCCACTTT.

V gene TRBV4-3 combines with J gene TRBJ2-7, with 12 positions matching TRBD1. V lost 0 bases to trimming and J lost 2 bases; unmatched junction nucleotides: 5. Germline lookup yields CDR1 LGHNA and CDR2 YSLEER. The CDR3 is made up of 17 amino acids. The CDR3 here is CASSQDRDRGPTYEQYF. The CDR3 region has the DNA TGCGCCAGCAGCCAAGATCGGGACAGGGGGCCCACCTACGAGCAGTACTTC.

V and J are TRBV25-1 and TRBJ2-3; a possible D gene is TRBD2 (5 bases). V lost 9 bases to trimming and J lost 3 bases, with 13 bases between them. This CDR3 has 13 amino acids. The V gene's germline CDR1 is MGHDK and CDR2 SYGVNS. The CDR3 protein is CASNLGGTDTQYF. In DNA, the CDR3 is TGTGCCAGTAATTTAGGAGGTACAGATACGCAGTATTTT.

The V gene is TRBV11-2, the J gene TRBJ1-2, with D uncertain. V lost 1 base and J 5 bases, leaving 8 bases between the germline ends. Germline CDR1 reads SGHAT; CDR2 reads FQNNGV. CDR3 length: 13 amino acids. The CDR3 region has the DNA TGTGCCAGCAGCTTAGGCGGATCATATGGCTACACCTTC. As protein: CASSLGGSYGYTF.

The chain carries TRBV7-6 and TRBJ1-2, with 7 bases fitting TRBD1. V lost 8 bases, J lost 8 bases, and 11 bases stayed unmatched. The CDR3 has 13 amino acids. Germline V gene lookup returns CDR1 SGHVS and CDR2 FNYEAQ. In nucleotides, the CDR3 is TGTGCCAGCTCAAAGGGGGCGGGTCGAGGCTACACCTTC. Residues: CASSKGAGRGYTF.

Only one count was recorded for this clone. The V gene is TRBV3-1 (or the pseudogene TRBV3-2), the J gene TRBJ1-2; weak D call: TRBD1 (5 bases). The CDR3 loop spans 17 amino acids. Per the germline V gene, CDR1 is LGHDT and CDR2 is YNNKEL (reference sequence). V was pared by 1 base and J by 2 bases, with 17 bases between. CDR3 amino acids: CASSQVPRGNFNYGYTF. DNA for the CDR3: TGTGCCAGCAGCCAAGTCCCCCGGGGCAACTTCAACTATGGCTACACCTTC.